This is a list of T cell receptor beta chains from one sample in a study of blood T cell repertoires in COVID-19. Profiling relied on immunoSEQ multiplex PCR, and the TCRdb table lists in-frame clones only, not all of them. The top ten clones hold roughly a tenth of a sample with 200,000 or so clones, under 90% of them seen once. Source material: peripheral blood. The receptors were sampled from an elderly woman with COVID-19, enrolled during active disease. CDR3s include the opening cysteine and the closing phenylalanine or tryptophan. A D gene is named only where the DNA matches it firmly. Clone size is shown for a subset of rows, as once, few, many or a class of expanded clone.

NA | TRBJ2-1 | TRBV12-3/TRBV12-4 | NA | CASRQEPTNEQFF | TGTGCCAGCAGACAGGAGCCGACCAATGAGCAGTTCTTC
NA | TRBJ1-2 | TRBV7-9 | NA | CASSQQQSGYTF | TGTGCCAGCAGCCAGCAACAGAGCGGCTACACCTTC
NA | TRBJ2-1 | TRBV28 | TRBD1 | CASTGGPVVYNEQFF | TGTGCCAGCACAGGGGGCCCTGTTGTCTACAATGAGCAGTTCTTC
few | TRBJ2-5 | TRBV15 | NA | CATSRGPTGTETQYF | TGTGCCACCAGCAGAGGGCCCACAGGGACAGAGACCCAGTACTTC
once | TRBJ2-2 | TRBV19 | NA | CASRGTRDGELFF | TGTGCCAGTCGCGGGACTCGAGACGGGGAGCTGTTTTTT
NA | TRBJ1-1 | TRBV30 | NA | CACVREGKGTEAFF | TGTGCCTGCGTTCGAGAGGGTAAGGGTACTGAAGCTTTCTTT
NA | TRBJ1-4 | TRBV7-9 | NA | CASSPQDEKLFF | TGTGCCAGCAGTCCCCAGGATGAAAAACTGTTTTTT
once | TRBJ2-5 | TRBV4-1 | TRBD2 | CASSRQTSGVQETQYF | TGCGCCAGCAGCCGCCAGACTAGCGGGGTCCAAGAGACCCAGTACTTC
once | TRBJ1-4 | TRBV6-1 | TRBD1 | CASSESTGTTNEKLFF | TGTGCCAGCAGTGAATCGACAGGGACAACTAATGAAAAACTGTTTTTT
NA | TRBJ1-2 | TRBV5-6 | TRBD1 | CASSLGQGAASYGYTF | TGTGCCAGCAGCTTGGGACAGGGGGCTGCTTCTTATGGCTACACCTTC
NA | TRBJ1-2 | TRBV19 | NA | CASGRTGFEYGYTF | TGTGCCAGTGGACGGACTGGGTTCGAATATGGCTACACCTTC
few | TRBJ1-2 | TRBV4-2 | TRBD1 | CASSQDSGQDYGYTF | TGTGCCAGCAGCCAAGATTCAGGACAGGATTATGGCTACACCTTC
NA | TRBJ2-2 | TRBV4-1 | TRBD2 | CASSQERGASGGRGTGELFF | TGCGCCAGCAGCCAAGAGCGGGGGGCTAGCGGGGGCCGGGGCACCGGGGAGCTGTTTTTT
NA | TRBJ2-5 | TRBV18 | NA | CASSSNGGEETQYF | TGTGCCAGCTCGTCAAACGGGGGTGAGGAGACCCAGTACTTC
once | TRBJ2-1 | TRBV29-1 | NA | CSVEGQGKGFAYNEQFF | TGCAGCGTTGAGGGGCAGGGTAAGGGGTTCGCCTACAATGAGCAGTTCTTC
NA | TRBJ2-5 | TRBV3-1/TRBV3-2 | TRBD2 | CASSQGTSGQETQYF | TGTGCCAGCAGCCAGGGGACTAGCGGGCAAGAGACCCAGTACTTC
NA | TRBJ1-4 | TRBV7-9 | NA | CASSLWGRINEKLFF | TGTGCCAGCAGCTTATGGGGGCGGATCAATGAAAAACTGTTTTTT
NA | TRBJ2-2 | TRBV20-1 | TRBD1 | CSASQGVTGELFF | TGCAGTGCTAGTCAGGGGGTCACCGGGGAGCTGTTTTTT
NA | TRBJ1-3 | TRBV6-5 | NA | CASKSSGNTIYF | TGTGCCAGCAAGAGCTCTGGAAACACCATATATTTT
NA | TRBJ1-5 | TRBV18 | NA | CASSPRAESNQPQHF | TGTGCCAGCTCACCACGGGCAGAGAGCAATCAGCCCCAGCATTTT